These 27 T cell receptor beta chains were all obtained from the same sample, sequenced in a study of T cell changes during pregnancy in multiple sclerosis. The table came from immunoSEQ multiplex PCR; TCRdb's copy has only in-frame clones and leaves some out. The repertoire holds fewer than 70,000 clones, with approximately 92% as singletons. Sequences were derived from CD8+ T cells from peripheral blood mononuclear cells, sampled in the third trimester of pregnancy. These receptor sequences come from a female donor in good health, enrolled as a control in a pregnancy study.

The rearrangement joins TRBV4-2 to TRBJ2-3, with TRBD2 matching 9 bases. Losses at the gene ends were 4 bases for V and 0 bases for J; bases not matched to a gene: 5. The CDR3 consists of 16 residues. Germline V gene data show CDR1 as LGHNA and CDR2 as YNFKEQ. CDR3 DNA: TGTGCCAGCAGCCGACTAGCGGAGACTAGCACAGATACGCAGTATTTT. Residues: CASSRLAETSTDTQYF.

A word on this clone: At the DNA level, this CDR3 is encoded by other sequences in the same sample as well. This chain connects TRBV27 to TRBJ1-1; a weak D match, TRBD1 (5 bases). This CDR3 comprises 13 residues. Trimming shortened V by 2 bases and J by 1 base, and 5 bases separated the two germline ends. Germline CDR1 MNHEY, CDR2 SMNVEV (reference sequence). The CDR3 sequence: CASSLQGNTEAFF. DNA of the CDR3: TGTGCCAGCAGTTTACAGGGGAACACTGAAGCTTTCTTT.

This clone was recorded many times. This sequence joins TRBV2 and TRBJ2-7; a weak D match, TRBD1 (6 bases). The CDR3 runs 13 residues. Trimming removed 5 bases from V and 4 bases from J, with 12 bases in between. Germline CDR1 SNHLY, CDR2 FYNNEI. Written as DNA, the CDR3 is TGTGCCAGCAGTCTAGAACAGGGTTACGAGCAGTACTTC. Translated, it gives CASSLEQGYEQYF. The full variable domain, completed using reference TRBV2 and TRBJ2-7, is EPEVTQTPSHQVTQMGQEVILRCVPISNHLYFYWYRQILGQKVEFLVSFYNNEISEKSEIFDDQFSVERPDGSNFTLKIRSTKLEDSAMYFCASSLEQGYEQYFGPGTRLTVT.

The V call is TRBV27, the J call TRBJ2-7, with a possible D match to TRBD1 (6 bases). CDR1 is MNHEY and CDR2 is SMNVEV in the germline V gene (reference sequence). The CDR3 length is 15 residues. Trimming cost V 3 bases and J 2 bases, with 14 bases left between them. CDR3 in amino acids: CASSFRGGQAYEQYF. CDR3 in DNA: TGTGCCAGCAGTTTTCGAGGGGGTCAGGCCTACGAGCAGTACTTC.

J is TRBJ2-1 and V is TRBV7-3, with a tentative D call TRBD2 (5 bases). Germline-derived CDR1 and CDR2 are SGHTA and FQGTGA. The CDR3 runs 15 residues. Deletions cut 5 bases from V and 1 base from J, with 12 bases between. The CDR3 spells CASSRTGSSYNEQFF. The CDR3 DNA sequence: TGTGCCAGCAGCCGGACTGGATCTTCCTACAATGAGCAGTTCTTC.

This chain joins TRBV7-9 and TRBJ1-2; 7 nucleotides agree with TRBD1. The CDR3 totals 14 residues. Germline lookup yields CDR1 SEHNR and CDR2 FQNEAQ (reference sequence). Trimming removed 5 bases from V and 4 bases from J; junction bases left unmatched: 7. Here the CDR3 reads CASSPPDRRYGYTF. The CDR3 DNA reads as TGTGCCAGCAGCCCACCGGACAGGCGCTATGGCTACACCTTC.

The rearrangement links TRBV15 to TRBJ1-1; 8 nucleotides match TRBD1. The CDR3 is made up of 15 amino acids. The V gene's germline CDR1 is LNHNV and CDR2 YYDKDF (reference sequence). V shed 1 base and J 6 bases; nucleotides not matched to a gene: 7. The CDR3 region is CATSRGRTGTPEAFF. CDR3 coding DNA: TGTGCCACCAGCAGAGGGAGGACAGGGACCCCTGAAGCTTTCTTT.

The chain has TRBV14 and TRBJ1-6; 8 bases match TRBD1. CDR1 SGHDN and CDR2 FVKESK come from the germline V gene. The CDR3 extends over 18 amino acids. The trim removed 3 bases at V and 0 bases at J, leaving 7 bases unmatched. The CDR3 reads CASSHPGDRGSYNSPLHF. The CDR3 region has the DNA TGTGCCAGCAGCCACCCCGGCGACAGGGGCTCCTATAATTCACCCCTCCACTTT.

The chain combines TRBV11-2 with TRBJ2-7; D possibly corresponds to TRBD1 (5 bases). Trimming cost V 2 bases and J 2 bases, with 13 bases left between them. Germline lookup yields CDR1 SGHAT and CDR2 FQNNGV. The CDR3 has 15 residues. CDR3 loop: CASSLNQDTPYEQYF. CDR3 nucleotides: TGTGCCAGCAGCTTAAATCAGGACACCCCCTACGAGCAGTACTTC.

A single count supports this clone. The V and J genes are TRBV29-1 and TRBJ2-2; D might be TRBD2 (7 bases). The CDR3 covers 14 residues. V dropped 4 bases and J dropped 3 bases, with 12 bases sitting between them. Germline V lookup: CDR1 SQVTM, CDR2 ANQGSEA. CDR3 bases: TGCAGCGTTGGAGGGGGAGGGGACACCGGGGAGCTGTTTTTT. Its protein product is CSVGGGGDTGELFF.

The CDR3 sequence is CASSPWDRGDTEAFF. The CDR3, as DNA: TGTGCCAGCAGCCCTTGGGACAGGGGGGACACTGAAGCTTTCTTT. This rearrangement joins TRBV7-2 to TRBJ1-1; 11 bases match TRBD1. Germline-derived CDR1 and CDR2 are SGHTA and FQGNSA. Unmatched junction bases numbered 5, after V lost 5 bases and J lost 3 bases. The CDR3 consists of 15 residues.

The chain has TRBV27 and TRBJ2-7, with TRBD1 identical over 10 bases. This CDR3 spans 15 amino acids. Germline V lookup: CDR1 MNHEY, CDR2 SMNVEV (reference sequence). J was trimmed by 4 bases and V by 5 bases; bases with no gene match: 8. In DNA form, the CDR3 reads TGTGCCAGCAGTAGACCGGGGGGACAGGGGTACGAGCAGTACTTC. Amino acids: CASSRPGGQGYEQYF.

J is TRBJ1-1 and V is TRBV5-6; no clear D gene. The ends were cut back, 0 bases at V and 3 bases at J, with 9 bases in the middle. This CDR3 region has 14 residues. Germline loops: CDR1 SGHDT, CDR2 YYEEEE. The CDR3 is CASSLELRDTEAFF. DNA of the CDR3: TGTGCCAGCAGCTTGGAGTTGAGGGACACTGAAGCTTTCTTT.

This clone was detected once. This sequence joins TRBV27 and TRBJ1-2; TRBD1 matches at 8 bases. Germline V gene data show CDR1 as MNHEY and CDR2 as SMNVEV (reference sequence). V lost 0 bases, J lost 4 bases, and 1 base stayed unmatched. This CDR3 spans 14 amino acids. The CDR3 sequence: CASSLSQGVYGYTF. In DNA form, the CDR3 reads TGTGCCAGCAGTTTATCACAGGGGGTCTATGGCTACACCTTC.

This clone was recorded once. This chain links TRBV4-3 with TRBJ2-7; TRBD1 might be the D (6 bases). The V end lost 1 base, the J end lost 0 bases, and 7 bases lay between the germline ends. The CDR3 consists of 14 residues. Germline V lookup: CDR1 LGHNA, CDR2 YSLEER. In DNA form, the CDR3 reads TGCGCCAGCAGCCAAGTGACAGGCTCCTACGAGCAGTACTTC. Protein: CASSQVTGSYEQYF.

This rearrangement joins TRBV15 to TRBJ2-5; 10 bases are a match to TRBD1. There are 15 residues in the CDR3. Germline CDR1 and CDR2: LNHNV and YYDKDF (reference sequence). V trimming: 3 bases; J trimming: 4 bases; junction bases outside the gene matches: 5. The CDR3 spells CATSSGTGAGETQYF. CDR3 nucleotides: TGTGCCACCAGCAGCGGGACAGGGGCTGGAGAGACCCAGTACTTC.

CDR3 nucleotides: TGTGCCAGCAGTTACGACGCAGGGATGAACACTGAAGCTTTCTTT. Amino acid sequence: CASSYDAGMNTEAFF. V gene TRBV6-5 combines with J gene TRBJ1-1; a possible D gene is TRBD1 (5 bases). The CDR3 runs 15 residues. The ends were cut back, 2 bases at V and 0 bases at J, with 10 bases in the middle. Germline-derived CDR1 and CDR2 are MNHEY and SVGAGI.

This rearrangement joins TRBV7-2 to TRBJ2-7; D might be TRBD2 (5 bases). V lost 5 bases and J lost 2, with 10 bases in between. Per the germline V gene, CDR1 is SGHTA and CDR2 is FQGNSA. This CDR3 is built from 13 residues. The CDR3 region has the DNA TGTGCCAGCAGCCAAGGGCGGGCCTACGAGCAGTACTTC. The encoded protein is CASSQGRAYEQYF.

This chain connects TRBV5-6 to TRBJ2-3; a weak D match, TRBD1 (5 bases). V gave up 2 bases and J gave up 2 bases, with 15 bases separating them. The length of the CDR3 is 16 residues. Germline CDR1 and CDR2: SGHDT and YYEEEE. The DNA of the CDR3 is TGTGCCAGCAGCTTAGTCGCTAGGGGAAACACAGATACGCAGTATTTT. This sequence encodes CASSLVARGNTDTQYF.

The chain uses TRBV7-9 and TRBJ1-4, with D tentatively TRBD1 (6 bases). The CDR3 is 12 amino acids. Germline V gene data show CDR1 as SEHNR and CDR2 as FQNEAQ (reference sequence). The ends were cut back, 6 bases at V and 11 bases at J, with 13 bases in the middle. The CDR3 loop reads CASSGGQEKLFF. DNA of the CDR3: TGTGCCAGCAGTGGGGGACAAGAGAAACTGTTTTTT.

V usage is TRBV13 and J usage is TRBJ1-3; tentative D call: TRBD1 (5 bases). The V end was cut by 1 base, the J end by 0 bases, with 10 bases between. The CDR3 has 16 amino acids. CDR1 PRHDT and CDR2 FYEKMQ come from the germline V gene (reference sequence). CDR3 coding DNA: TGTGCCAGCAGCTTAGCGGGGGGAACCTCTGGAAACACCATATATTTT. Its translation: CASSLAGGTSGNTIYF.

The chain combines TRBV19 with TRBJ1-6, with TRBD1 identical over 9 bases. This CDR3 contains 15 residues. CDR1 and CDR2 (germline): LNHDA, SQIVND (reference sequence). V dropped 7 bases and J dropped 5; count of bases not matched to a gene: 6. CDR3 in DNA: TGTGCCAGTACCACCACAGGGGGCCATAATTCACCCCTCCACTTT. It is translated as CASTTTGGHNSPLHF.

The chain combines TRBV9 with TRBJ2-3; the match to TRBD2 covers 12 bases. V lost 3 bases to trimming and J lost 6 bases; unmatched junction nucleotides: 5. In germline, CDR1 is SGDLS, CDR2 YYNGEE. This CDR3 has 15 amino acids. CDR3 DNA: TGTGCCAGCAGCGCTGGACTAGCGGGGTTGGATACGCAGTATTTT. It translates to CASSAGLAGLDTQYF. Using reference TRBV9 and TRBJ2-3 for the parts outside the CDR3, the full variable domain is DSGVTQTPKHLITATGQRVTLRCSPRSGDLSVYWYQQSLDQGLQFLIQYYNGEERAKGNILERFSAQQFPDLHSELNLSSLELGDSALYFCASSAGLAGLDTQYFGPGTRLTVL.

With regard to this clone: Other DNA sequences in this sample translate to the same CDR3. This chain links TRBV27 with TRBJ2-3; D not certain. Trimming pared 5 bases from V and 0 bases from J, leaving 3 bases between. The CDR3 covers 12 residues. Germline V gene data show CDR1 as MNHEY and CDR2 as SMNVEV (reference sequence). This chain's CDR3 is CASSPSTDTQYF. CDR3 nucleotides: TGTGCCAGCAGTCCGAGCACAGATACGCAGTATTTT.

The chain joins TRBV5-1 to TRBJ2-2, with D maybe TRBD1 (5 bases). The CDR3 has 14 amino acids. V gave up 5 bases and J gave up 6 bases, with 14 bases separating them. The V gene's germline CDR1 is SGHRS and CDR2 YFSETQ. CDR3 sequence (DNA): TGCGCCAGCAGACCCGAAGTAGGGGCCGGGGAGCTGTTTTTT. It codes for CASRPEVGAGELFF.

The CDR3 DNA sequence: TGTGCCAGCAGCGCGAGTCAAGATAATAATGAAAAACTGTTTTTT. It translates to CASSASQDNNEKLFF. V is TRBV9 and J is TRBJ1-4; D gene uncertain. This CDR3 region has 15 residues. The germline gives CDR1 SGDLS, CDR2 YYNGEE. The V gene lost 3 bases and the J gene lost 4 bases, with 13 bases spanning the gap.

CDR3 sequence reads: CASSSQQGKRDNEQFF. DNA for the CDR3: TGTGCCAGCAGTTCTCAACAGGGTAAGAGAGACAATGAGCAGTTCTTC. The chain joins TRBV27 to TRBJ2-1; possible D gene TRBD1, 6 bases. The germline V gene has CDR1 MNHEY and CDR2 SMNVEV (reference sequence). V was shortened by 4 bases and J by 5 bases, with 18 bases between the two germline ends. The CDR3 has 16 residues.